A single sample is the source of the 21 T cell receptor beta chains below, sequenced in a study of shared clonotypes between healthy human individuals. Profiled with immunoSEQ multiplex PCR; TCRdb holds only in-frame clones, not every one. The sample has under 1,100,000 clones, about 74% seen once. The sequenced sample consisted of memory CD4+ T cells sorted from blood. Stated subset: CD45RA-negative fraction. The source is a man between 18 and 35 years old in good health.

The CDR3 region is CASGGQPNEKLFF. In DNA form, the CDR3 reads TGTGCCAGCGGGGGACAACCTAATGAAAAACTGTTTTTT. The chain is built from TRBV28 and TRBJ1-4; tentatively, D is TRBD1 (6 bases). Trimming took off 8 bases at V and 3 bases at J, with 10 bases between the two ends. Germline values: CDR1 MDHEN, CDR2 SYDVKM. CDR3 length equals 13 residues.

This chain joins TRBV18 and TRBJ2-1; 9 positions agree with TRBD1. Germline V gene sequence: CDR1 KGHSH, CDR2 LQKENI. This CDR3 is 16 amino acids long. V was clipped by 4 bases and J by 3 bases; unmatched bases: 7. The CDR3: CASSRSGTGLYNEQFF. CDR3 in DNA: TGTGCCAGCTCACGCTCCGGGACAGGGCTCTACAATGAGCAGTTCTTC.

This clone was seen only a few times. The rearrangement uses TRBV6-6 and TRBJ1-5; 9 nucleotides line up with TRBD1. With V trimmed by 5 bases and J by 5 bases, 4 bases remained unmatched. The CDR3 runs 14 residues. Germline lookup yields CDR1 MNHNY and CDR2 SVGAGI (reference sequence). CDR3 residues: CASSNRGQYQPQHF. The CDR3 region has the DNA TGTGCCAGCAGTAACAGGGGGCAATATCAGCCCCAGCATTTT.

This clone was observed a handful of times. CDR3 residues: CASSEAQRQFF. In nucleotides, the CDR3 is TGTGCCAGCAGTGAAGCCCAAAGGCAGTTCTTC. This rearrangement joins TRBV6-1 to TRBJ2-1; D remains unclear. Trimming pared 0 bases from V and 12 bases from J, leaving 6 bases between. The CDR3 length is 11 residues. Germline CDR1 and CDR2: MNHNS and SASEGT.

This clone was seen a handful of times. J is TRBJ1-2 and V is TRBV28; 9 bases align to TRBD1. Germline CDR1 MDHEN, CDR2 SYDVKM. With 7 bases clipped from V and 4 bases from J, the junction kept 7 bases outside the gene matches. This CDR3 has 14 amino acids. The CDR3 loop reads CASTLTGGSYGYTF. The DNA of the CDR3 is TGTGCCAGCACCTTGACAGGGGGTAGCTATGGCTACACCTTC.

The chain combines TRBV4-3 with TRBJ2-3; D not resolved. Trimming left V 0 bases short and J 6 bases short, with 7 bases between. CDR3 length equals 13 residues. Germline CDR1 is LGHNA and CDR2 is YSLEER. CDR3 loop: CASSQDMHDTQYF. The CDR3 nucleotides are TGCGCCAGCAGCCAAGATATGCATGATACGCAGTATTTT.

The chain is built from TRBV9 and TRBJ1-2, with no clear D. V gave up 3 bases and J gave up 2 bases, with 20 bases separating them. The CDR3 totals 17 residues. Germline loops: CDR1 SGDLS, CDR2 YYNGEE. As DNA, the CDR3 is TGTGCCAGCAGCGAGTCCCCTCTTTCATTCGAGAACTATGGCTACACCTTC. It specifies CASSESPLSFENYGYTF.

The chain has TRBV6-5 and TRBJ1-4; 9 nucleotides align to TRBD1. Trimming took 6 bases from V and 11 from J; bases not matched to a gene: 10. CDR3 size: 14 residues. Germline values: CDR1 MNHEY, CDR2 SVGAGI. DNA of the CDR3: TGTGCCAGCAGCTGGGGACAGGGAGTAGGGAAACTGTTTTTT. It codes for CASSWGQGVGKLFF.

This sequence joins TRBV6-5 and TRBJ1-4, with TRBD1 identical over 8 bases. The junction had 8 bases not matched to a gene; V was cut back by 6 bases and J by 8 bases. The CDR3 extends over 14 amino acids. Germline values: CDR1 MNHEY, CDR2 SVGAGI. The CDR3 spells CASRMTGAWEKLFF. CDR3 sequence (DNA): TGTGCCAGCAGAATGACAGGGGCTTGGGAAAAACTGTTTTTT.

V is TRBV11-2 and J is TRBJ1-3; TRBD1 agrees at 7 bases. Germline V gene sequence: CDR1 SGHAT, CDR2 FQNNGV. The CDR3 has 15 amino acids. With V trimmed by 5 bases and J by 2 bases, 6 bases remained unmatched. CDR3 in DNA: TGTGCCAGCAGCCCCAGACAGGGAACTGGAAACACCATATATTTT. Translating it yields CASSPRQGTGNTIYF. Combining the CDR3 with reference TRBV11-2 and TRBJ1-3 gives the whole variable domain EAGVAQSPRYKIIEKRQSVAFWCNPISGHATLYWYQQILGQGPKLLIQFQNNGVVDDSQLPKDRFSAERLKGVDSTLKIQPAKLEDSAVYLCASSPRQGTGNTIYFGEGSWLTVV.

This chain uses TRBV2 with TRBJ1-6; TRBD1 aligns across 7 bases. J was trimmed by 2 bases and V by 0 bases; bases with no gene match: 1. CDR1 and CDR2 from the germline V gene are SNHLY and FYNNEI. The CDR3 extends over 16 amino acids. The CDR3 sequence is CASSEAGQAYNSPLHF. CDR3 bases: TGTGCCAGCAGTGAAGCCGGACAGGCCTATAATTCACCCCTCCACTTT.

The table lists this clone with a few counts. The rearrangement links TRBV5-1 to TRBJ1-1, with D uncertain. CDR3 length: 16 amino acids. Trimming stripped 1 base from V and 0 bases from J, with 13 bases between. Germline loops: CDR1 SGHRS, CDR2 YFSETQ. The CDR3 bases are TGCGCCAGCAGCTTGTTTGTGTCTGTCATGAACACTGAAGCTTTCTTT. It is translated as CASSLFVSVMNTEAFF.

The gene calls are TRBV7-2 and TRBJ1-6; no firm D call. With 5 bases removed from V and 9 bases from J, the gap between germline ends came to 8 bases. Germline values: CDR1 SGHTA, CDR2 FQGNSA. The CDR3 loop spans 12 amino acids. The CDR3 bases are TGTGCCAGCAGCCCTAGCTTTTCACCCCTCCACTTT. This translates into CASSPSFSPLHF. Full variable domain (rest looked up from reference TRBV7-2 and TRBJ1-6): GAGVSQSPSNKVTEKGKDVELRCDPISGHTALYWYRQSLGQGLEFLIYFQGNSAPDKSGLPSDRFSAERTGGSVSTLTIQRTQQEDSAVYLCASSPSFSPLHFGNGTRLTVT.

This chain links TRBV6-1 with TRBJ2-7; perhaps TRBD2 as D (6 bases). The CDR3 is 11 residues long. Germline V gene data show CDR1 as MNHNS and CDR2 as SASEGT. The V end lost 4 bases, the J end lost 12 bases, and 13 bases lay between the germline ends. The CDR3 sequence is CASSAGLYVYF. CDR3 coding DNA: TGTGCCAGCAGTGCGGGACTCTACGTGTACTTC.

The chain combines TRBV6-4 with TRBJ2-1; 10 bases fit TRBD1. The germline CDR1 and CDR2 sequences are MRHNA and SNTAGT. The CDR3 has 15 amino acids. The ends lost 9 bases at V and 8 bases at J; junction bases unmatched: 13. The CDR3 DNA reads TGTGCCAGTGCCCCCCAAGGGACAGGGGTCGATGAGCAGTTCTTC. Amino acid sequence: CASAPQGTGVDEQFF.

The chain combines TRBV6-5 with TRBJ1-6; the D is unclear. The CDR3 is 11 residues long. Germline values: CDR1 MNHEY, CDR2 SVGAGI. V shed 2 bases and J shed 14 bases, with 7 bases lying between them. CDR3 nucleotide sequence: TGTGCCAGCAGTTACGGCTCAGCCCTCCACTTT. Translating it yields CASSYGSALHF.

CDR3 loop: CASSAGRGNNEQFF. The CDR3 DNA is TGTGCCAGCAGTGCAGGAAGGGGGAACAATGAGCAGTTCTTC. The chain has TRBV2 and TRBJ2-1; D may be TRBD1 (6 bases). The V and J ends lost 4 bases and 5 bases respectively, with 12 bases between them. Per the germline V gene, CDR1 is SNHLY and CDR2 is FYNNEI. The CDR3 consists of 14 residues.

This clone was detected only a few times. The chain couples TRBV6-5 to TRBJ2-2; D ambiguous. The CDR3 contains 15 residues. Germline V gives CDR1 MNHEY, CDR2 SVGAGI. V shed 0 bases and J shed 8 bases, with 13 bases lying between them. For the CDR3, the DNA is TGTGCCAGCAGTTACTCGTCCGGATTCGGAGGGGAGCTGTTTTTT. Its translation: CASSYSSGFGGELFF.

The V call is TRBV10-3, the J call TRBJ1-3, with D perhaps TRBD1 (6 bases). Trimming removed 2 bases from V and 1 base from J, with 15 bases in between. The CDR3 is 17 residues long. CDR1 is ENHRY, CDR2 SYGVKD, per germline. As DNA, the CDR3 is TGTGCCATCAGTGAGGCTCCCGGGGGGCTGTCTGGAAACACCATATATTTT. Its protein product is CAISEAPGGLSGNTIYF.

This clone has only one observation. This rearrangement joins TRBV7-2 to TRBJ1-6; D remains ambiguous. This CDR3 is 15 amino acids long. Germline loops: CDR1 SGHTA, CDR2 FQGNSA. V was trimmed by 1 base and J by 10 bases, leaving 14 bases between them. The CDR3 loop reads CASSLVWSVESPLHF. Here the CDR3 DNA reads TGTGCCAGCAGCTTAGTTTGGTCAGTAGAATCACCCCTCCACTTT.

This sequence joins TRBV4-1 and TRBJ1-2; a weak D match, TRBD1 (6 bases). This CDR3 region has 14 residues. V dropped 1 base and J dropped 7 bases, with 13 bases sitting between them. CDR1 and CDR2 (germline): MGHRA, YSYEKL. CDR3 protein: CASSQVGGQGGYTF. The CDR3 DNA follows: TGCGCCAGCAGCCAAGTTGGGGGGCAGGGTGGCTACACCTTC.